This T cell receptor beta chain was sequenced for a study of CD8+CD57+ T cells in acquired aplastic anemia (dated by TCRdb to the late 2010s). Study-wide context: DNA extracted from sorted CD4+ and CD8+ cells had a mean of approximately 3.4 ug, with a range of roughly 0.2 to 30 ug. CD8+CD57+ expansion was defined as a frequency above the mean frequency observed in healthy subjects.

Remarks on this clonotype: There is no known antigen for this receptor. Within one base of it there is no much larger clone, and no base qualities were kept.

V sheds 1 base and J sheds 11 bases, leaving 8 bases between their ends. Based on the germline V gene, the CDR1 and CDR2 sequences are SGHVS and FQNEAQ. The CDR3 covers 11 residues, taking in both the cysteine and the phenylalanine. Solely the CDR3 DNA is kept, with 33 bases framed from the first base. The patients picked for sequencing were ones in whom flow cytometry had shown an expansion of CD8+CD57+ cells. Every patient had severe acquired aplastic anemia, diagnosed using the International Study of Aplastic Anemia and Agranulocytosis and Camitta criteria. Patients had received no therapy at the time of blood sampling. In this study, sorted CD4+ and CD8+ T cells from the blood of healthy subjects and of severe aplastic anemia patients had their TCR repertoires deep-sequenced. In the USA, patient enrollment took place under clinicaltrials.gov protocols 00001620, 01623167, 00001397, 00071045, 00081523 and 00961064. Ficoll-Paque density gradient centrifugation was used to isolate peripheral blood mononuclear cells. CD4+ and CD8+ T cells were sorted by FACS or magnetic beads before DNA extraction.

TCR beta VDJ combination and CDR3 sequence profiling used genomic DNA as the template. TCR repertoire sequencing was run on an Illumina HiSeq 2000. For the original study's pipeline: Repertoire assessment relied on Simpson's diversity index, CDR3 size and DJ length profiles, and TRBV/TRBJ rearrangement plots. The most abundant DNA sequence in the deep sequencing data was defined as the immunodominant clone. CDR3 amino acid sequences were screened for sharing across subjects and were compared with published repertoires and the VDJdb database. The public reads were run again by TCRdb, first through fastp at Q25 and then through MiXCR, and only productive beta chains were kept. For every CDR3 protein sequence, its rows merge into one entry that carries the most common genes and DNA. These V and J calls derive from TCRdb rather than the authors' analysis. The sample table contains 150,000 or so distinct CDR3 sequences; only one count was recorded for about 48% of them. The ten most abundant clones make up roughly 30% of the sample.

The paper's findings and limits, for the study overall: No significant difference in CD8+ Simpson's diversity was found between patients and healthy controls (P=0.060). Around 30 CD8+ CDR3 sequences were found to be shared between patients and controls, but these sequences appeared to be highly expressed in patients and within the immunodominant clones of the patients.

In this chain, TRBV7-8 is recombined with TRBJ1-1; matching of 6 bases hints at TRBD1 as the D gene. Sequencing used sorted CD4+, CD8+, or CD8+CD57+ T cells (not recorded which) from PBMCs. This receptor was obtained from a human donor with aplastic anemia. CDR3 protein: CASSLEGGAFF. The nucleotides are TGTGCCAGCAGCTTAGAGGGGGGTGCTTTCTTT.